The entry below gives a single T cell receptor beta chain sequence along with its context. The sample is drawn from a study of neoadjuvant nivolumab and ipilimumab in lung cancer. V shed 3 bases, J shed 3 bases, and the junction held 9 bases outside the gene matches. This CDR3 is 17 amino acids long. In germline, CDR1 is MGHRA, CDR2 YSYEKL. TCRdb's copy holds only in-frame clones and misses some; the assay was immunoSEQ multiplex PCR. Altogether thousands of clones are present, roughly 76% being singletons, with the ten largest covering roughly 5.5%. The sample in question was normal lung tissue adjacent to the tumor, obtained after neoadjuvant nivolumab, alone or with ipilimumab, at or shortly before surgery. This TCR derives from an adult with non-small cell lung cancer. Some clones in this sample may be carry-over from other donors' samples. The V call is TRBV4-1, the J call TRBJ2-3, with 10 nucleotides matching TRBD1. The CDR3 DNA sequence: TGCGCCAGCAGCCACATGGGACAGGGGCGTCCAACAGATACGCAGTATTTT. It yields the protein CASSHMGQGRPTDTQYF.